This T cell receptor (beta chain) was obtained from a study of T-cell reconstitution after alpha-beta-depleted transplantation in children. Trimming left V 3 bases short and J 10 bases short, with 12 bases between. The CDR3 is made up of 12 amino acids. The TCRbeta library incorporated unique molecular identifiers. TCRdb reprocessed the PCR reads with MiXCR, giving one entry per CDR3 protein. The sample yields 200,000 to 250,000 distinct CDR3 sequences, roughly 10% seen once. This receptor was taken from a human donor who donated a stem cell graft to a child with acute lymphoblastic leukemia. The sequenced sample was PBMCs from the stem cell graft donor, obtained from the stem cell graft. This sequence joins TRBV12-3 or TRBV12-4 and TRBJ1-1; D possibly corresponds to TRBD1 (6 bases). The CDR3 loop reads CASSFGRGTAFF. The CDR3, as DNA: TGTGCCAGCAGTTTCGGGAGGGGGACAGCTTTCTTT.